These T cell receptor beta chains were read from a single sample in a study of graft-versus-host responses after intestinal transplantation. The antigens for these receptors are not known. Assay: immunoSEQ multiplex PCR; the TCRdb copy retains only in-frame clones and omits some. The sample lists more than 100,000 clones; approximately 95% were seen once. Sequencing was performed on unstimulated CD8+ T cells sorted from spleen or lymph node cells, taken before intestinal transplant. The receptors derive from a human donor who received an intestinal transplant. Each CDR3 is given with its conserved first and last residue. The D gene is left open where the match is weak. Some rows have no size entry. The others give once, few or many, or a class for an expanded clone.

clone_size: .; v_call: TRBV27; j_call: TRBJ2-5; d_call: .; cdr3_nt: TGTGCCAGCAGTTCCACGGGACTCGGGGAAGAGACCCAGTACTTC; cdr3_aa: CASSSTGLGEETQYF
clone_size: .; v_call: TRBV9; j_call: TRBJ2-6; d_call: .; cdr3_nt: TGTGCCAGCAGCGTAGCTAGGGACTCTGGGGCCAACGTCCTGACTTTC; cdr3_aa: CASSVARDSGANVLTF
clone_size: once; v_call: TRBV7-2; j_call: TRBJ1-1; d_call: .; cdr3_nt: TGTGCCAGCAGGAATCCCCCGGGACCTAGTCTTTTACCTTTCTTT; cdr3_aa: CASRNPPGPSLLPFF
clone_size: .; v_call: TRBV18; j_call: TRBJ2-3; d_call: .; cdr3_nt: TGTGCCAGCTCACGGGATGGGGATACGCAGTATTTT; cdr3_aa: CASSRDGDTQYF
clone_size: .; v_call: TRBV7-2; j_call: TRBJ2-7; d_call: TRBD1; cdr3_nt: TGTGCCAGCAGCTCAACAGGGGACTACGAGCAGTACTTC; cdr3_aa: CASSSTGDYEQYF
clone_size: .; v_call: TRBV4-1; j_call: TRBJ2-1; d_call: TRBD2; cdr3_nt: TGCGCCAGCAGCCAAGAACTAGCGGGGGGGGAGGAGCAGTTCTTC; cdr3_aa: CASSQELAGGEEQFF
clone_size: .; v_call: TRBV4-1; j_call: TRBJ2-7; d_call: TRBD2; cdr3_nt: TGCGCCAGCAGCCAAGTCTTGGCCGGGGAGGGACTCTACTACGAGCAGTACTTC; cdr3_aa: CASSQVLAGEGLYYEQYF
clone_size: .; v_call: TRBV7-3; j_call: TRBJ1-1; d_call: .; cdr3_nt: TGTGCCAGCAGCCCCGACGGGACCACTGAAGCTTTCTTT; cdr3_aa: CASSPDGTTEAFF
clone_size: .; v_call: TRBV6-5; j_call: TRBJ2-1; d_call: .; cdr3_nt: TGTGCCAGCAGTTACTCTACCGGACAGATTTACAATGAGCAGTTCTTC; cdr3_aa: CASSYSTGQIYNEQFF
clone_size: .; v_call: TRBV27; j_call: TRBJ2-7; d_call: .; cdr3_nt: TGTGCCAGCAGTCCTACGATCAGGGACGAGCAGTACTTC; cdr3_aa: CASSPTIRDEQYF